The 10 T cell receptor beta chains in this list originate from one sample, sequenced in a study of blood T cell repertoires in COVID-19. The assay was immunoSEQ multiplex PCR, and TCRdb's table has in-frame clones only and misses some. The sample consists of 350,000 to 450,000 clones, approximately 89% of them appearing once. Sequenced material: peripheral blood. The receptor source for this set is a woman between 55 and 75 years old with COVID-19, enrolled during active disease.

The chain couples TRBV7-9 to TRBJ2-7, with D tentatively TRBD1 (6 bases). Per the germline V gene, CDR1 is SEHNR and CDR2 is FQNEAQ (reference sequence). This CDR3 contains 16 residues. Trimming left V 0 bases short and J 2 bases short, with 14 bases between. The CDR3 sequence: CASSLAMGTNPYEQYF. CDR3 DNA sequence: TGTGCCAGCAGCTTAGCAATGGGGACAAATCCCTACGAGCAGTACTTC.

CDR3 loop: CASSRQATASTDTQYF. The DNA for the CDR3 is TGTGCCAGCTCACGACAGGCGACAGCTAGCACAGATACGCAGTATTTT. The chain combines TRBV18 with TRBJ2-3; D may be TRBD1 (6 bases). V lost 4 bases and J lost 0, with 14 bases in between. CDR3 length: 16 residues. The germline gives CDR1 KGHSH, CDR2 LQKENI. Filled out from reference TRBV18 and TRBJ2-3, the complete variable domain reads NAGVMQNPRHLVRRRGQEARLRCSPMKGHSHVYWYRQLPEEGLKFMVYLQKENIIDESGMPKERFSAEFPKEGPSILRIQQVVRGDSAAYFCASSRQATASTDTQYFGPGTRLTVL.

This chain links TRBV5-1 with TRBJ2-5; possibly TRBD2 for D (5 bases). V was pared by 0 bases and J by 5 bases, with 14 bases between. Germline V gene data show CDR1 as SGHRS and CDR2 as YFSETQ. The CDR3 contains 15 residues. The CDR3 sequence is CASSLAPTRGETQYF. The CDR3 nucleotides read TGCGCCAGCAGCTTGGCCCCTACCCGAGGGGAGACCCAGTACTTC.

The chain links TRBV7-2 to TRBJ1-2, with 7 nucleotides matching TRBD1. With V trimmed by 5 bases and J by 5 bases, 5 bases remained unmatched. Germline V lookup: CDR1 SGHTA, CDR2 FQGNSA. The length of the CDR3 is 13 residues. In nucleotides, the CDR3 is TGTGCCAGCAGCACGACAGGGCTGTATGGCTACACCTTC. Amino acids: CASSTTGLYGYTF.

The chain links TRBV5-1 to TRBJ2-3; no reliable D call. V lost 4 bases, J lost 5 bases, and 14 bases lay in between. Germline CDR1 and CDR2: SGHRS and YFSETQ. CDR3 length: 14 amino acids. This CDR3 is CASSPGPLGDTQYF. The CDR3 DNA follows: TGCGCCAGCAGCCCTGGCCCCCTAGGAGATACGCAGTATTTT.

The V call is TRBV4-2, the J call TRBJ1-2; maybe TRBD1 (5 bases). V was clipped by 3 bases and J by 4 bases, with 9 bases between them. From germline, CDR1 is LGHNA and CDR2 YNFKEQ. The CDR3 consists of 13 residues. The CDR3 DNA reads TGTGCCAGCAGCCAGGAGGGACGCTATGGCTACACCTTC. As protein: CASSQEGRYGYTF.

This clone has a handful of counts. This sequence joins TRBV9 and TRBJ1-1; D unresolved. The CDR3 sequence is 13 residues long. The V gene's germline CDR1 is SGDLS and CDR2 YYNGEE. The V and J ends lost 4 bases and 1 base respectively, with 8 bases between them. CDR3 loop: CASSTQANTEAFF. The CDR3 DNA sequence: TGTGCCAGCAGCACGCAGGCGAACACTGAAGCTTTCTTT.

The genes are TRBV5-1 and TRBJ1-2, with D perhaps matching TRBD1 (5 bases). V lost 1 base to trimming and J lost 8 bases, with 12 bases between them. The CDR3 runs to 13 residues. Germline assignment: CDR1 SGHRS and CDR2 YFSETQ. The CDR3 DNA is TGCGCCAGCAGCTTGCTGGGGGAGGGCGGCTACACCTTC. Its translation: CASSLLGEGGYTF.

The V call is TRBV18, the J call TRBJ2-4; 9 bases fit TRBD2. The CDR3 is made up of 15 amino acids. Germline assignment: CDR1 KGHSH and CDR2 LQKENI. V gave up 3 bases and J gave up 8 bases; unmatched junction bases: 8. The DNA for the CDR3 is TGTGCCAGCTCACCGGTAGCGGGGGTAGGAGACATTCAGTACTTC. It is translated as CASSPVAGVGDIQYF.

V and J are TRBV2 and TRBJ1-1; 7 bases align to TRBD1. Germline V gene sequence: CDR1 SNHLY, CDR2 FYNNEI. V lost 7 bases, J lost 6 bases, and 11 bases stayed unmatched. This CDR3 spans 14 amino acids. CDR3 in amino acids: CASMVQGRGAEAFF. As DNA, the CDR3 is TGTGCCAGCATGGTACAGGGGAGAGGGGCTGAAGCTTTCTTT. Filled out from reference TRBV2 and TRBJ1-1, the complete variable domain reads EPEVTQTPSHQVTQMGQEVILRCVPISNHLYFYWYRQILGQKVEFLVSFYNNEISEKSEIFDDQFSVERPDGSNFTLKIRSTKLEDSAMYFCASMVQGRGAEAFFGQGTRLTVV.